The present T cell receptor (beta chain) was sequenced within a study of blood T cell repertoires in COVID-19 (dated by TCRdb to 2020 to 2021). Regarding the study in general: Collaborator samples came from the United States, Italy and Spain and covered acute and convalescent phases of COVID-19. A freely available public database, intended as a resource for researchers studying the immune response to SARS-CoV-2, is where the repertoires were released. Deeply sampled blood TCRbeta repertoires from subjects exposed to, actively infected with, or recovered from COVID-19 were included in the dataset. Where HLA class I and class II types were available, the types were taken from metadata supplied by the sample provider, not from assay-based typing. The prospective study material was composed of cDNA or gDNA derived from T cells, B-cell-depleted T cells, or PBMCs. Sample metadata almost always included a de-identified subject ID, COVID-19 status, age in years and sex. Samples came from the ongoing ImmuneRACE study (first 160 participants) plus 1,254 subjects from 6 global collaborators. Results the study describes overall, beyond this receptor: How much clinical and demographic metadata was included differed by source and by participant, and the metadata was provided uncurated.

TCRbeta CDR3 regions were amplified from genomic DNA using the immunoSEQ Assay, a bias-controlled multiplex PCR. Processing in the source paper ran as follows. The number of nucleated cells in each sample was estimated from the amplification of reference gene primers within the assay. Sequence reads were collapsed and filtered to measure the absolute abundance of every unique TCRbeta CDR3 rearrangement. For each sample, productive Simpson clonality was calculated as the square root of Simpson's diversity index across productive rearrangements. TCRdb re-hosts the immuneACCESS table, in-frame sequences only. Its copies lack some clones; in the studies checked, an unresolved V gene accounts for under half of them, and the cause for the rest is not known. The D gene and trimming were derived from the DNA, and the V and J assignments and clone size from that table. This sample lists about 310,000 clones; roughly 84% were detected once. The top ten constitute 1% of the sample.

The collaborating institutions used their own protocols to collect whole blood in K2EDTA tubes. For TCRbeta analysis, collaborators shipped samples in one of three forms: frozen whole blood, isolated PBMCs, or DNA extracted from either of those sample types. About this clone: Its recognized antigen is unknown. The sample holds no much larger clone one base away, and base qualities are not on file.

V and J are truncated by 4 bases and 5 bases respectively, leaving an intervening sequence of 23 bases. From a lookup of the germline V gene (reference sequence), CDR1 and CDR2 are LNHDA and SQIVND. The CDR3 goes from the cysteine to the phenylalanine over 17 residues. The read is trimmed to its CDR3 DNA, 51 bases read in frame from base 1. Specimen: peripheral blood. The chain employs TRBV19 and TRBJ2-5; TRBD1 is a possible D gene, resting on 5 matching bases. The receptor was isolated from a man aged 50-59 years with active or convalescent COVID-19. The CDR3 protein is CASSRAFGRVAIETQYF. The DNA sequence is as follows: TGTGCCAGTAGTAGAGCCTTCGGCAGGGTGGCGATCGAGACCCAGTACTTC.